One sample yielded the 13 T cell receptor beta chains listed below, sequenced in a study of shared clonotypes between healthy human individuals (dated by TCRdb to 2018 to 2021). The library came from the immunoSEQ multiplex PCR assay. In TCRdb, the immuneACCESS table is reduced to in-frame sequences with V and J assigned. These tables do not hold every clone; where another copy was compared, an unresolved V gene accounts for under half, and the others remain unexplained. The sample table lists some 1.4 million clones, around 97% of them with a count of one. Of the sample, 1% to 1.5% falls within the top ten clones. Sequenced material: naive CD4+ T cells sorted from blood. The sample's cell subset or site label is to be understood as: CD45RA+ positively selected. The receptors here all came from a young man in good health.

The genes are TRBV6-5 and TRBJ2-2; D is ambiguous. Germline CDR1 and CDR2: MNHEY and SVGAGI. CDR3 size: 14 residues. V dropped 4 bases and J dropped 2 bases, with 8 bases sitting between them. CDR3 amino acids: CASSSRANTGELFF. CDR3 sequence (DNA): TGTGCCAGCAGTTCCCGGGCCAACACCGGGGAGCTGTTTTTT.

The gene calls are TRBV9 and TRBJ2-1; 7 bases are a match to TRBD1. This CDR3 has 18 residues. The J segment lost 1 base and the V segment lost 0 bases, leaving 10 bases of the junction unmatched. Germline CDR1 SGDLS, CDR2 YYNGEE. Here the CDR3 reads CASSVVPGQANSYNEQFF. DNA of the CDR3: TGTGCCAGCAGCGTAGTTCCAGGACAGGCGAATTCCTACAATGAGCAGTTCTTC.

This clone was detected once. CDR3 in DNA: TGTGCCAGCAGCTTACCCGCGGGGTCGGAGACCCAGTACTTC. Translated: CASSLPAGSETQYF. This chain connects TRBV7-9 to TRBJ2-5, with a tentative D call TRBD2 (6 bases). Trimming stripped 2 bases from V and 5 bases from J, with 12 bases between. CDR1 and CDR2 (germline): SEHNR, FQNEAQ (reference sequence). The CDR3 is made up of 14 amino acids.

CDR3 sequence reads: CASSPPGTSGYYEQYF. CDR3 bases: TGTGCCAGCTCACCTCCCGGGACTAGCGGATACTACGAGCAGTACTTC. J is TRBJ2-7 and V is TRBV18; 11 positions match TRBD2. The CDR3 is 16 amino acids. Germline lookup yields CDR1 KGHSH and CDR2 LQKENI. V lost 3 bases to trimming and J lost 3 bases; unmatched junction nucleotides: 7.

The chain recombines TRBV7-3 with TRBJ2-7; possibly TRBD1 for D (6 bases). Trimming removed 0 bases from V and 1 base from J, with 10 bases in between. Germline V CDR1 and CDR2: SGHTA, FQGTGA. There are 15 residues in the CDR3. The CDR3 is CASSLTPGQSYEQYF. For the CDR3, the DNA is TGTGCCAGCAGCTTAACCCCGGGACAATCCTACGAGCAGTACTTC.

The genes are TRBV11-3 and TRBJ1-1, with 7 bases matching TRBD1. The CDR3 extends over 12 amino acids. V was clipped by 1 base and J by 8 bases; unmatched bases: 1. CDR1 SGHNT and CDR2 YENEEA come from the germline V gene. The CDR3 is CASSLGQGEAFF. CDR3 nucleotide sequence: TGTGCCAGCAGCTTAGGACAGGGAGAAGCTTTCTTT.

The chain has TRBV18 and TRBJ2-3, with 11 bases that match TRBD1. V lost 3 bases, J lost 5 bases, and 7 bases stayed unmatched. The CDR3 sequence is 16 residues long. CDR1 is KGHSH and CDR2 is LQKENI in the germline V gene. DNA for the CDR3: TGTGCCAGCTCACCGTCCGGGACAGGGGGTTTAGATACGCAGTATTTT. Its translation: CASSPSGTGGLDTQYF.

The chain is built from TRBV5-4 and TRBJ2-7; TRBD2 aligns across 12 bases. This CDR3 contains 15 residues. From germline, CDR1 is SGHNT and CDR2 YYREEE (reference sequence). V trimming: 7 bases; J trimming: 6 bases; junction bases outside the gene matches: 11. This CDR3 is CASGGLAGPTSEQYF. In DNA form, the CDR3 reads TGTGCCAGCGGGGGACTAGCGGGCCCAACTAGCGAGCAGTACTTC.

The chain is built from TRBV25-1 and TRBJ2-1; TRBD1 is a possible D gene (6 bases). The CDR3 loop spans 15 amino acids. With 1 base removed from V and 8 bases from J, the gap between germline ends came to 15 bases. Germline CDR1 MGHDK, CDR2 SYGVNS. CDR3 nucleotides: TGTGCCAGCAGTGAATTGTCAGGGGATGGGTATGAGCAGTTCTTC. Translated, it gives CASSELSGDGYEQFF.

This clone has a single count. This rearrangement joins TRBV5-1 to TRBJ2-7, with 12 bases fitting TRBD1. Germline V CDR1 and CDR2: SGHRS, YFSETQ. The CDR3 length is 16 residues. The V segment lost 6 bases and the J segment 3 bases; nucleotides outside the gene matches: 10. The CDR3 loop is CASNAGTGGPVYEQYF. The CDR3 DNA sequence: TGCGCCAGCAACGCCGGGACAGGGGGCCCCGTCTACGAGCAGTACTTC.

The V gene is TRBV5-1, the J gene TRBJ2-1, with 9 bases matching TRBD2. Germline lookup yields CDR1 SGHRS and CDR2 YFSETQ. V shed 4 bases and J 7 bases; nucleotides not matched to a gene: 18. The CDR3 is 18 residues long. The CDR3 DNA reads as TGCGCCAGCAGCGCGCCTCGAGGCGGGAGGGCCTCGGGTAATGAGCAGTTCTTC. As protein: CASSAPRGGRASGNEQFF.

The chain has TRBV7-6 and TRBJ2-7; the match to TRBD1 covers 7 bases. This CDR3 has 14 residues. Trimming cost V 5 bases and J 1 base; bases outside gene matches: 5. Per the germline V gene, CDR1 is SGHVS and CDR2 is FNYEAQ. This chain's CDR3 is CASSRTGPSYEQYF. The CDR3 DNA sequence: TGTGCCAGCAGCCGGACAGGACCGTCCTACGAGCAGTACTTC.

The chain employs TRBV19 and TRBJ2-7; 9 bases match TRBD2. V dropped 6 bases and J dropped 7; count of bases not matched to a gene: 13. Per germline, CDR1 LNHDA and CDR2 SQIVND (reference sequence). The CDR3 covers 15 residues. CDR3 protein: CASRISGTSRAEQYF. In nucleotides, the CDR3 is TGTGCCAGTAGAATCTCCGGGACTAGCCGGGCAGAGCAGTACTTC.